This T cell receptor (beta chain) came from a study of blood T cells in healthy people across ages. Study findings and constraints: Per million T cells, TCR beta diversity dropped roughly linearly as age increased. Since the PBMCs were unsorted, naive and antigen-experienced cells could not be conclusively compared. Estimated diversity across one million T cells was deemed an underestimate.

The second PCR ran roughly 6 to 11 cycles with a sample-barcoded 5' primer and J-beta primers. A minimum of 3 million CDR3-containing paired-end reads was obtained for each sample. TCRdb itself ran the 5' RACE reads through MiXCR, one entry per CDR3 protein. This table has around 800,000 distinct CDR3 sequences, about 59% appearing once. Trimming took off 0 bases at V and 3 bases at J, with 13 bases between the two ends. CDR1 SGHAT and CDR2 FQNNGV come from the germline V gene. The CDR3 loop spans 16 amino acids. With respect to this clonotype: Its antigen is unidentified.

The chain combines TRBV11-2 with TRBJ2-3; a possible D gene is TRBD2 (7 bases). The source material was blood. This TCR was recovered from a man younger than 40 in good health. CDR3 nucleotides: TGTGCCAGCAGCTTAGACGGGGGGCCCCTAACAGATACGCAGTATTTT. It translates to CASSLDGGPLTDTQYF. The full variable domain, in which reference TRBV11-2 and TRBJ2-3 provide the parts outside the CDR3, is EAGVAQSPRYKIIEKRQSVAFWCNPISGHATLYWYQQILGQGPKLLIQFQNNGVVDDSQLPKDRFSAERLKGVDSTLKIQPAKLEDSAVYLCASSLDGGPLTDTQYFGPGTRLTVL.